This TCR beta chain was sequenced for a study of cytotoxic CD8 clonotypes in ibrutinib-treated CLL (dated by TCRdb to the early 2020s). Study-wide context: In this cohort, around 14 patients were treatment-naive and about a dozen were relapsed/refractory, while some 18 had unmutated IGHV. Responses were partial in 24 patients and complete in 2; after median about 70 months follow-up, 14 stayed in remission and approximately twelve progressed. Response samples were obtained after a median of approximately twelve months of treatment, with a range of roughly 6 to 40 months. Samples averaged around 280,000 productive templates and tens of thousands of productive rearrangements. Longitudinal samples were obtainable from about 30% of the roughly 86 participants in the trial. Cryopreserved peripheral blood mononuclear cells were obtained prior to treatment, at the time of response, and at either disease progression or sustained remission. Patients were still on ibrutinib when every remission and progressive disease sample was collected.

Each clonotype received, on average, roughly 9.6x coverage in deep resolution sequencing performed on a MiSeq, where the target depth lay between 1 in 1 million and 1 in 200,000 T cells. The immunoSEQ hsTCRB Kit was used to generate TCR beta libraries. Under the source paper's analysis protocol: ImmunoSEQ Data Assistant and ImmunoSEQ Analyzer were used for data analysis, and V, D and J genes were assigned according to IMGT definitions. Clonality, with values ranging from 0 to 1, was calculated as one minus the normalized Shannon entropy of productive rearrangement frequencies. Only overrepresented clonotypes making up at least 0.05% of the repertoire of each patient were included in the public clonotype analysis. Some twelve repertoires from age-matched healthy donors, obtained from immuneACCESS, served as clonality controls. TCRdb obtained this table from immuneACCESS and retained in-frame rearrangements with V and J assigned. These tables miss some clones; where compared with another copy, unresolved V genes account for less than half of the shortfall, and the remainder is unexplained. V and J calls and clone size are given by that table; D and trimming were obtained from the DNA. A total of some 150,000 clones appear in this sample, 70% to 80% of them only once. The ten largest clones capture 4.5% to 6.5% of the sample.

The sample holds a few counts of this clone. Its antigen remains unidentified. One base away there is no much larger clone; base qualities are not given. Interpreted using the paper, the time point label stands for: less than 30 months on ibrutinib. For TCR beta library preparation, roughly 2 micrograms of genomic DNA were extracted from the cryopreserved PBMCs. Longitudinal blood samples from CLL patients on ibrutinib monotherapy underwent high-throughput TCR beta sequencing. Patients were enrolled in a phase 2 open-label single-center ibrutinib monotherapy trial. V is cut by 2 bases and J by 5 bases, and the space between the germline ends is 6 bases. The CDR3, from cysteine to phenylalanine, totals 12 residues. Just CDR3 DNA is preserved here, 36 bases in frame from base 1. The germline V gene (reference sequence) gives CDR1 as MNHNY and CDR2 as SVGAGI. General findings and caveats noted by the study authors: Baseline clonality exceeded that of age-matched healthy donors and correlated strongly with circulating CD8+ T-cell counts. At ibrutinib response clonality went up, during sustained remission it held steady, and at progression it dropped back toward baseline. Public clonotypes were rare and either contracted or stayed stable during treatment, and the rise in clonality at ibrutinib response reflected the expansion of private clonotypes. Sampling times were not matched between sustained-remission and progressing patients, and lymph node repertoires were not studied.

This clonotype was obtained from a human donor with chronic lymphocytic leukemia. Sample: PBMCs, taken after 24 months of ibrutinib treatment. Rearrangement joined TRBV6-6 to TRBJ1-1; no D gene call is confident. DNA sequence: TGTGCCAGCAGTTACGTTGAGACTGAAGCTTTCTTT. This encodes CASSYVETEAFF.